This is a list of T cell receptor beta chains from one sample in a study of CD8 T cells in ankylosing spondylitis. TCRdb called the 5' RACE reads again in MiXCR, with one record for every CDR3 protein. The sample holds 200,000 to 250,000 distinct CDR3 sequences, roughly a tenth seen once. The material sequenced was blood, either unsorted or a sorted T cell fraction (not recorded which). The receptors stem from a male donor with ankylosing spondylitis or in good health (not recorded which). Each CDR3 is given with its conserved first and last residue. Fields, in order: J gene, V gene, CDR3 length, D gene, clone size, CDR3 DNA, CDR3 protein. The D gene is left open where the match is weak. The listing skips clone size in some rows; elsewhere it reads once, few, many or a size class.

>TRBJ1-5|TRBV7-9|14|.|.
TGTGCCAGTGCCAGGGGAAGTTTCAATCAGCCCCAGCATTTT
CASARGSFNQPQHF
>TRBJ2-7|TRBV10-3|16|TRBD2|many
TGTGCCATCAGGAAGGAGCCGGGACTATACTCATACGAGCAGTACTTC
CAIRKEPGLYSYEQYF
>TRBJ2-7|TRBV5-1|13|TRBD1|many
TGCGCCAGCAGGCCACAGGGGGCTTACGAGCAGTACTTC
CASRPQGAYEQYF
>TRBJ1-4|TRBV5-1|16|.|few
TGCGCCAGCAGCTTTGCCGGGACTGGAGCTAATGAAAAACTGTTTTTT
CASSFAGTGANEKLFF
>TRBJ1-1|TRBV11-2|16|TRBD1|many
TGTGCCAGCAGCTTAGAACCGTACAGGGGGGGCACTGAAGCTTTCTTT
CASSLEPYRGGTEAFF
>TRBJ2-7|TRBV7-2|16|TRBD1|.
TGTGCCAGCAGCTACCTAGACCCGACAGGGGCCGACGAGCAGTACTTC
CASSYLDPTGADEQYF
>TRBJ2-7|TRBV5-1|16|.|.
TGCGCCAGCAGCTTGGGGCTGGGACCTCGCGGCTACGAGCAGTACTTC
CASSLGLGPRGYEQYF
>TRBJ2-5|TRBV10-3|14|.|.
TGTGCCATCAGTGATGCGGGTAGGGAAGAGACCCAGTACTTC
CAISDAGREETQYF
>TRBJ2-1|TRBV7-2|15|.|many
TGTGCCAGCAGCCGAGGGGATAGCTCCTACAATGAGCAGTTCTTC
CASSRGDSSYNEQFF
>TRBJ2-1|TRBV5-1|15|.|few
TGCGCCAGCAGCTTGGCCGCAGACTCCTACAATGAGCAGTTCTTC
CASSLAADSYNEQFF